One and the same sample provided the 20 T cell receptor beta chains below, sequenced in a study of shared clonotypes between healthy human individuals. Naive CD8 cells, CD45RO-negative and positively selected for CCR7, excluded terminally differentiated effector memory CD45RA+ cells. Data came from immunoSEQ multiplex PCR; TCRdb stores just in-frame clones and leaves some out. The sample lists about 2.2 million clones; around 93% were seen once. Sequenced sample: naive CD8+ T cells from PBMCs. Receptors were obtained from a young man in good health. Some clones in this sample may be carry-over from other donors' samples.

On this clone itself: Other DNA sequences of this sample code for an identical CDR3. The J gene is TRBJ2-7, the V gene TRBV27; maybe TRBD2 (5 bases). Between the trimmed V and J ends, which lost 5 bases and 7 bases, there was a span of 12 bases. The CDR3 spans 12 residues. Germline CDR1 reads MNHEY; CDR2 reads SMNVEV (reference sequence). The CDR3 nucleotides read TGTGCCAGCAGTCTGACCCCGGGGGAGCAGTACTTC. It is translated as CASSLTPGEQYF.

In its sample, this clone was seen once. The V gene is TRBV6-5, the J gene TRBJ2-2, with unresolved D. The CDR3 consists of 13 residues. Germline CDR1 reads MNHEY; CDR2 reads SVGAGI. Between the trimmed V and J ends, which lost 2 bases and 9 bases, there was a span of 10 bases. CDR3 sequence reads: CASSYLPVRELFF. CDR3 in DNA: TGTGCCAGCAGTTACCTACCTGTCCGGGAGCTGTTTTTT.

J is TRBJ2-2 and V is TRBV29-1, with TRBD2 identical over 10 bases. V shed 4 bases and J 1 base; nucleotides not matched to a gene: 3. The CDR3 covers 15 residues. The germline CDR1 and CDR2 sequences are SQVTM and ANQGSEA. The CDR3 region has the DNA TGCAGCGTTGTCGGGACTAGCGAGAACACCGGGGAGCTGTTTTTT. Protein: CSVVGTSENTGELFF.

With regard to this clone: Distinct nucleotide sequences in the sample also encode this CDR3. This rearrangement joins TRBV9 to TRBJ2-1; 9 nucleotides agree with TRBD2. Looked up from germline, CDR1 is SGDLS and CDR2 is YYNGEE. J was trimmed by 8 bases and V by 0 bases; bases with no gene match: 6. The CDR3 length is 15 residues. In DNA, the CDR3 is TGTGCCAGCAGCGTAGTGGCGGGAGGGCGGTATGAGCAGTTCTTC. Translating gives CASSVVAGGRYEQFF.

The chain has TRBV6-4 and TRBJ2-1; TRBD2 matches at 8 bases. CDR3 length: 15 amino acids. The germline gives CDR1 MRHNA, CDR2 SNTAGT. The V and J ends lost 2 bases and 7 bases, in that order; junction bases with no gene match: 7. CDR3 in amino acids: CASSDVGRAGNEQFF. CDR3 nucleotide sequence: TGTGCCAGCAGTGACGTCGGGAGGGCCGGGAATGAGCAGTTCTTC.

The chain couples TRBV6-1 to TRBJ2-7; the D call may be TRBD1 or TRBD2 (5 bases each). The length of the CDR3 is 15 residues. The germline CDR1 and CDR2 sequences are MNHNS and SASEGT. V lost 5 bases to trimming and J lost 2 bases, with 16 bases between them. The CDR3 sequence is CASSRGPTAAYEQYF. CDR3 DNA sequence: TGTGCCAGCAGTAGGGGACCGACAGCGGCCTACGAGCAGTACTTC.

A note on this clone: Other DNA sequences in the sample encode the same CDR3. V and J are TRBV28 and TRBJ2-1, with 9 positions matching TRBD2. CDR3 length equals 15 residues. Trimming cost V 2 bases and J 4 bases; bases outside gene matches: 3. Germline CDR1 MDHEN, CDR2 SYDVKM. The CDR3 loop reads CASSLGSGSYNEQFF. In DNA form, the CDR3 reads TGTGCCAGCAGTTTAGGTAGCGGGAGTTACAATGAGCAGTTCTTC.

The chain recombines TRBV19 with TRBJ2-2; no clear D. The germline V gene has CDR1 LNHDA and CDR2 SQIVND (reference sequence). Trimming left V 3 bases short and J 4 bases short, with 21 bases between. The CDR3 is made up of 18 amino acids. CDR3 DNA: TGTGCCAGTAGTATGGCCAAGCGCCCGGCGGTTAGCACCGGGGAGCTGTTTTTT. Protein product: CASSMAKRPAVSTGELFF. Using reference TRBV19 and TRBJ2-2 for the parts outside the CDR3, the full variable domain is DGGITQSPKYLFRKEGQNVTLSCEQNLNHDAMYWYRQDPGQGLRLIYYSQIVNDFQKGDIAEGYSVSREKKESFPLTVTSAQKNPTAFYLCASSMAKRPAVSTGELFFGEGSRLTVL.

The J gene is TRBJ1-3, the V gene TRBV4-3; possible D gene TRBD1, 6 bases. The germline CDR1 and CDR2 sequences are LGHNA and YSLEER. This CDR3 has 16 residues. Trimming left V 0 bases short and J 1 base short, with 10 bases between. CDR3 nucleotides: TGCGCCAGCAGCCAAGATAGGGGGGGTTCTGGAAACACCATATATTTT. Its protein is CASSQDRGGSGNTIYF.

In the case of this clone: One junction end disagrees with the germline gene, perhaps due to a read error. The sample holds other DNA sequences that translate to the same CDR3. This rearrangement joins TRBV27 to TRBJ2-7; the match to TRBD1 covers 10 bases. From germline, CDR1 is MNHEY and CDR2 SMNVEV (reference sequence). This CDR3 region has 15 residues. The CDR3 region is CASSLSGQGDYEQYF. For the CDR3, the DNA is TGTGCCAGCAGCTTATCCGGACAGGGGGACTACGAGCAGTACTTC.

The chain links TRBV19 to TRBJ2-3, with 8 bases fitting TRBD2. The ends lost 0 bases at V and 4 bases at J; junction bases unmatched: 3. This CDR3 has 15 amino acids. Germline CDR1 reads LNHDA; CDR2 reads SQIVND (reference sequence). CDR3 protein: CASSIESGSPDTQYF. DNA for the CDR3: TGTGCCAGTAGTATAGAGAGCGGGAGCCCAGATACGCAGTATTTT. Variable domain in full (rest from reference TRBV19 and TRBJ2-3): DGGITQSPKYLFRKEGQNVTLSCEQNLNHDAMYWYRQDPGQGLRLIYYSQIVNDFQKGDIAEGYSVSREKKESFPLTVTSAQKNPTAFYLCASSIESGSPDTQYFGPGTRLTVL.

The chain recombines TRBV29-1 with TRBJ2-5; TRBD2 agrees at 8 bases. The J call may be mistaken, given a closer DNA end match to TRBJ2-7. Germline lookup yields CDR1 SQVTM and CDR2 ANQGSEA. The CDR3 is 13 residues long. In DNA form, the CDR3 reads TGCAGCGTAATGAGCGGGAGTACGTACGAGCAGTACTTC. Translated, it gives CSVMSGSTYEQYF.

Worth noting for this clone: Distinct nucleotide sequences in the sample also encode this CDR3. The chain links TRBV6-5 to TRBJ1-1, with D unclear. The V gene's germline CDR1 is MNHEY and CDR2 SVGAGI. V lost 2 bases and J 6 bases, leaving 4 bases between the germline ends. This CDR3 has 11 amino acids. The CDR3 region is CASSYGPEAFF. The CDR3 nucleotides are TGTGCCAGCAGTTACGGTCCTGAAGCTTTCTTT.

The chain has TRBV6-1 and TRBJ2-3; D call uncertain. Trimming stripped 8 bases from V and 3 bases from J, with 12 bases between. The CDR3 runs 13 residues. From germline, CDR1 is MNHNS and CDR2 SASEGT. CDR3 region: CASSLRQTDTQYF. The DNA of the CDR3 is TGTGCCAGCTCCCTGCGGCAGACAGATACGCAGTATTTT.

The chain recombines TRBV23-1 with TRBJ2-3, with 8 bases aligning to TRBD2. TRBV23-1 is recorded as an ORF, its role being uncertain. The CDR3 length is 17 residues. With V trimmed by 0 bases and J by 2 bases, 7 bases remained unmatched. In DNA form, the CDR3 reads TGCGCCAGCAGTCAATCGAGAACTAGCGGCACCACAGATACGCAGTATTTT. It encodes CASSQSRTSGTTDTQYF.

The chain joins TRBV11-2 to TRBJ1-4; D unresolved. Germline loops: CDR1 SGHAT, CDR2 FQNNGV. V dropped 2 bases and J dropped 4 bases, with 17 bases sitting between them. CDR3 size: 17 residues. CDR3 nucleotides: TGTGCCAGCAGCTTATCCAGATGGCGGGCCCTTAATGAAAAACTGTTTTTT. Its translation is CASSLSRWRALNEKLFF.

The genes are TRBV27 and TRBJ2-2; weak D call: TRBD2 (6 bases). CDR1 and CDR2 from the germline V gene are MNHEY and SMNVEV (reference sequence). This CDR3 spans 14 amino acids. Trimming took off 3 bases at V and 4 bases at J, with 9 bases between the two ends. The CDR3 region has the DNA TGTGCCAGCAGTTTGGGGAGGTTCACCGGGGAGCTGTTTTTT. It encodes CASSLGRFTGELFF.

The chain couples TRBV14 to TRBJ2-3; 12 positions agree with TRBD2. Trimming removed 2 bases from V and 5 bases from J; junction bases left unmatched: 11. This CDR3 comprises 18 residues. Germline CDR1 is SGHDN and CDR2 is FVKESK. The chain's CDR3 is CASSQSTPLAGGLDTQYF. The CDR3 bases are TGTGCCAGCAGCCAATCGACCCCCCTAGCGGGAGGGTTAGATACGCAGTATTTT.

V is TRBV11-2 and J is TRBJ1-1, with D possibly TRBD1 on 6 matching bases. Deletions cut 4 bases from V and 0 bases from J, with 15 bases between. Germline values: CDR1 SGHAT, CDR2 FQNNGV. The CDR3 consists of 16 residues. Here the CDR3 DNA reads TGTGCCAGCAGCTCCCCCGCGGCAGGGGTGAACACTGAAGCTTTCTTT. Encoded protein: CASSSPAAGVNTEAFF.

V and J are TRBV5-6 and TRBJ1-2; unclear D gene. V was clipped by 2 bases and J by 8 bases, with 10 bases between them. The CDR3 is made up of 12 amino acids. CDR1 SGHDT and CDR2 YYEEEE come from the germline V gene. Here the CDR3 reads CASSLKGSGYTF. Written as DNA, the CDR3 is TGTGCCAGCAGCTTAAAAGGGTCCGGCTACACCTTC.